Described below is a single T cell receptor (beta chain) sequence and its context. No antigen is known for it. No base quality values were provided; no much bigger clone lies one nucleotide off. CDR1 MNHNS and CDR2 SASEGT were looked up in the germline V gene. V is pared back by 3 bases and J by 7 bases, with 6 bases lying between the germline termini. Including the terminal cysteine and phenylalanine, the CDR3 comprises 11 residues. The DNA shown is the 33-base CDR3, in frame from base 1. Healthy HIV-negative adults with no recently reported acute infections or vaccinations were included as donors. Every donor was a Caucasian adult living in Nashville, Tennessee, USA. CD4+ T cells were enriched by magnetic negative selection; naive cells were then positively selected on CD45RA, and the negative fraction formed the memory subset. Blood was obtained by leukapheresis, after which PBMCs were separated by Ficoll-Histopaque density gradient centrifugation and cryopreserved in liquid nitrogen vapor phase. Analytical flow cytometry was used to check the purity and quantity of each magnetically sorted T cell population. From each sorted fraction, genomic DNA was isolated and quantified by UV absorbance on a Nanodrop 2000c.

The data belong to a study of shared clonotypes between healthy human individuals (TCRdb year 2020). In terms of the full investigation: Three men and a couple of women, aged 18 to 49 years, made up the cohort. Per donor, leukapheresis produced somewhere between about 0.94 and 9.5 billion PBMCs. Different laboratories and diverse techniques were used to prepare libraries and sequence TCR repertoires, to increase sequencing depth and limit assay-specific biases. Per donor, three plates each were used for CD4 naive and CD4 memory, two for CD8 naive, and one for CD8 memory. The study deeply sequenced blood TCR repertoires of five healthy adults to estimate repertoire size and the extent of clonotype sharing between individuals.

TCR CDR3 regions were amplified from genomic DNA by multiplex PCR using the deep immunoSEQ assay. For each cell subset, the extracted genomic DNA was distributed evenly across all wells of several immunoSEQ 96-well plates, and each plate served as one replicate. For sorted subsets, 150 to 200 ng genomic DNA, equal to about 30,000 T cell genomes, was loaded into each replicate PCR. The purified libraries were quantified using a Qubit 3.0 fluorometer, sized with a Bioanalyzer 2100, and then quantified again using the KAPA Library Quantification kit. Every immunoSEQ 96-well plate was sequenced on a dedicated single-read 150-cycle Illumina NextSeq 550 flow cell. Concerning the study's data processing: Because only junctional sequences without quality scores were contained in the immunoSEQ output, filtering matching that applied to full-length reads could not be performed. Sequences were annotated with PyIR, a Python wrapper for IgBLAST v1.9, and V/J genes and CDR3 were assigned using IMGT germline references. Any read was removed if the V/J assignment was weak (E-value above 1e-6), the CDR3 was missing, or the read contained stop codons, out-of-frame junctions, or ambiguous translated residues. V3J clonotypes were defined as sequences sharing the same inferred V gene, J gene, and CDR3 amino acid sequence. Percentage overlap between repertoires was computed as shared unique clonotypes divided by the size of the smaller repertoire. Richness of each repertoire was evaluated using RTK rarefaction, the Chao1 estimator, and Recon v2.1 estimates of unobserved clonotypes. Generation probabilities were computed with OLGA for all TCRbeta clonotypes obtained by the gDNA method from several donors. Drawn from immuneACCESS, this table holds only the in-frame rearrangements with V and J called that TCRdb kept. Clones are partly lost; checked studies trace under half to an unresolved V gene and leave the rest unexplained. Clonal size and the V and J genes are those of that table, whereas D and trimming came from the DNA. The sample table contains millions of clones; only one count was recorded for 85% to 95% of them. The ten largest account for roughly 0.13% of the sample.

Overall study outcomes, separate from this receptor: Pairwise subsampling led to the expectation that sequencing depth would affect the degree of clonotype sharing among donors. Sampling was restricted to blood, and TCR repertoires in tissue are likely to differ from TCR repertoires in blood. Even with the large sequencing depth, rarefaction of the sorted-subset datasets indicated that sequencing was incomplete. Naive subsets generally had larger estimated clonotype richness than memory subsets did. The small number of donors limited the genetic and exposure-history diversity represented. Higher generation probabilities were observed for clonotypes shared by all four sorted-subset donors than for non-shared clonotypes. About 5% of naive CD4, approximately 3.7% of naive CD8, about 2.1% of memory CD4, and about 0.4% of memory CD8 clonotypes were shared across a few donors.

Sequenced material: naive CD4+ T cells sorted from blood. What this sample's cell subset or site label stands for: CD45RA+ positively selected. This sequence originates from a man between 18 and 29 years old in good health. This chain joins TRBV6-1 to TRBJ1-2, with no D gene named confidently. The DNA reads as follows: TGTGCCAGCAGTGAGGGGTTTGGCTACACCTTC. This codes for CASSEGFGYTF.